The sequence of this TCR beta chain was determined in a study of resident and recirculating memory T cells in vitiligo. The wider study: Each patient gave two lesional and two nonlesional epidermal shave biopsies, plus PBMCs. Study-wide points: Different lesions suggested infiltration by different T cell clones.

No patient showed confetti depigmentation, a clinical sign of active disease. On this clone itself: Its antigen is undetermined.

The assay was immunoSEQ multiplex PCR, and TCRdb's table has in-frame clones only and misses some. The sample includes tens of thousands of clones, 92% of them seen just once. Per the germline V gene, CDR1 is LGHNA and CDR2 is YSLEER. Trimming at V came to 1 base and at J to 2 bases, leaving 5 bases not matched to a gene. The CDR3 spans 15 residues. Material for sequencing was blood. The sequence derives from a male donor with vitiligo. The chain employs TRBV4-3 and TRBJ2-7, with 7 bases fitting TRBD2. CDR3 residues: CASSQAGSGTYEQYF. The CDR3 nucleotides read TGCGCCAGCAGCCAAGCTGGGAGCGGGACCTACGAGCAGTACTTC.